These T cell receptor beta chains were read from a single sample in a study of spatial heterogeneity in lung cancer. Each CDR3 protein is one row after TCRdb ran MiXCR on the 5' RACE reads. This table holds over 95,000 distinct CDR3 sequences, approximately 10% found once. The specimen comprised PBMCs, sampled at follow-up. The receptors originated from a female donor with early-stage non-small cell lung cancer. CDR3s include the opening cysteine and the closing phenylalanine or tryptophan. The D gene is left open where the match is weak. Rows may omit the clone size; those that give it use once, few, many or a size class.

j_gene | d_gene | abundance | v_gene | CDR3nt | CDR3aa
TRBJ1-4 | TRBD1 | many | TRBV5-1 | TGCGCCAGCAGCGTGGGACAGGGCGCTGAAAAACTGTTTTTT | CASSVGQGAEKLFF
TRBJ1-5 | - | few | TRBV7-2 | TGTGCCAGCAGCTTAGTACAGAGTCCCAATCAGCCCCAGCATTTT | CASSLVQSPNQPQHF
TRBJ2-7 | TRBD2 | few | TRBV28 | TGTGCCAGCACAGAGCGGGGGGGCTATTCCTACGAGCAGTACTTC | CASTERGGYSYEQYF
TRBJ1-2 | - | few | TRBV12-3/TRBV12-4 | TGTGCCAGCAGGCCAAGAGGCCAAGGCTACACCTTC | CASRPRGQGYTF
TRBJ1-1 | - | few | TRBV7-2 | TGTGCCAGCAGTTACCAAATGAACACTGAAGCTTTCTTT | CASSYQMNTEAFF
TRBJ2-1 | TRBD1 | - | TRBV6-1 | TGTGCCAGCAGTGAACTCCGGACAGGGGTAGGCAATGAGCAGTTCTTC | CASSELRTGVGNEQFF
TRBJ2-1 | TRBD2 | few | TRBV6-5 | TGTGCCAGCAGTTACACATTAGCGGGAGTCCACAATGAGCAGTTCTTC | CASSYTLAGVHNEQFF
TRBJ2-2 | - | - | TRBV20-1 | TGCAGTGCCAGCGGTGTTGGTAGCGGTAACACCGGGGAGCTGTTTTTT | CSASGVGSGNTGELFF
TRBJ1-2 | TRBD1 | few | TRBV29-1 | TGCAGCGTTGTGCTGGACAGGGGAAATGGCTACACCTTC | CSVVLDRGNGYTF
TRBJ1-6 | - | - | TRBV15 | TGTGCCACCAGCAGAGATTTTCTGAATTCACCCCTCCACTTT | CATSRDFLNSPLHF
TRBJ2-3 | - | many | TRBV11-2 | TGTGCCAGCAGCGTCTTTCTAGGGACAGATACGCAGTATTTT | CASSVFLGTDTQYF
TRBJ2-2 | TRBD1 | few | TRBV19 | TGTGCCAGTAGTCTGGACAGGGCCACCGGGGAGCTGTTTTTT | CASSLDRATGELFF
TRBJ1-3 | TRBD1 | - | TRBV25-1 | TGTGCCAGCAGTGATTACAGGGGCGGAAACACCATATATTTT | CASSDYRGGNTIYF
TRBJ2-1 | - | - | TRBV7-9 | TGTGCCAGCAGCGCAAGGTCAGGGCTGGCCAGGAATGAGCAGTTCTTC | CASSARSGLARNEQFF
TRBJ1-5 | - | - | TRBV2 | TGTGCCAGCAGTGAATACGGGGTCAACAATCAGCCCCAGCATTTT | CASSEYGVNNQPQHF
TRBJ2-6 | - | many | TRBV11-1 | TGTGCCAGCAGTTCAGTGGGTCACTCTGGGGCCAACGTCCTGACTTTC | CASSSVGHSGANVLTF
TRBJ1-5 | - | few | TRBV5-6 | TGTGCCAGCAGCCGGGACTCTTCAGGGCCCCAGCATTTT | CASSRDSSGPQHF
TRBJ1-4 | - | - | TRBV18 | TGTGCCAGCTCACCAAACTCCGGCAATTTTGCAACTAATGAAAAACTGTTTTTT | CASSPNSGNFATNEKLFF
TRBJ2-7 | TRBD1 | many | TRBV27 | TGTGCCAGCAGTCCGACCGGGACAGGGGTCAACGAGCAGTACTTC | CASSPTGTGVNEQYF
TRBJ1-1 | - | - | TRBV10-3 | TGTGCCATCAGGAAAACCGCGTCGAACAGCCTGAACACTGAAGCTTTCTTT | CAIRKTASNSLNTEAFF
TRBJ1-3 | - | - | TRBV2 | TGTGCCAGCAGTAACGAAGGGAGTGGAAACACCATATATTTT | CASSNEGSGNTIYF
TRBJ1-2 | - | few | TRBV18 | TGTGCCAGCTCACCACAGGCGGTGAACTATGGCTACACCTTC | CASSPQAVNYGYTF
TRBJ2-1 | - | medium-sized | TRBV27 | TGTGCCAGCCGACGTTACCGAGATGAGCAGTTCTTC | CASRRYRDEQFF
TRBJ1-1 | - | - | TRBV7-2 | TGTGCCAGCAGCTTATACAGGATGAACACTGAAGCTTTCTTT | CASSLYRMNTEAFF
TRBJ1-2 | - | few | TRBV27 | TGTGCCAGCAGCGCGGGCGTTAAGGGCTATGGCTACACCTTC | CASSAGVKGYGYTF
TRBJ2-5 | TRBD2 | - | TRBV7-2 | TGTGCCAGCAGCTTAGGGCGGGAGAGGGAGACCCAGTACTTC | CASSLGRERETQYF
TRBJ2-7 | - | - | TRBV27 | TGTGCCAGCAGTTCGGCCGGTGGCAGGGCCTACGAGCAGTACTTC | CASSSAGGRAYEQYF
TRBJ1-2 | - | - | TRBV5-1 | TGCGCCAGCAGCTTGTATCAAAACTTGAGGGGCTATGGCTACACCTTC | CASSLYQNLRGYGYTF
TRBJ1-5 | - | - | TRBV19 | TGTGCCAGTAGTATGCCCGGACAGAGTCCTAAGCAGCCCCAGCATTTT | CASSMPGQSPKQPQHF
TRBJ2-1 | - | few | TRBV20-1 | TGCAGTGCCCCCGGCGGGCTAGCTCGGAATGAGCAGTTCTTC | CSAPGGLARNEQFF
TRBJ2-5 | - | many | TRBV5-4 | TGTGCCAGCAGCTTCAGGGGGGCCCTCCAAGAGACCCAGTACTTC | CASSFRGALQETQYF
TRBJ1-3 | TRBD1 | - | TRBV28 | TGTGCCAGCAGTTATGACAGGGGTTACTCTGGAAACACCATATATTTT | CASSYDRGYSGNTIYF
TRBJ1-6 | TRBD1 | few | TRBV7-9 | TGTGCCAGCAGCAGTGGACAGGGGCAAAATTCACCCCTCCACTTT | CASSSGQGQNSPLHF
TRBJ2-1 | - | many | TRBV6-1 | TGTGCCAGCAGTTCCCGACAGAGGTACAATGAGCAGTTCTTC | CASSSRQRYNEQFF
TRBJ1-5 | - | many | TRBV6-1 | TGTGCCAGCAGTGAAGGAGACATACGGCCCCAGCATTTT | CASSEGDIRPQHF
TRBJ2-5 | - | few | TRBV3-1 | TGTGCCAGCAGCCAAGTGGGGGTCCAAGAGACCCAGTACTTC | CASSQVGVQETQYF
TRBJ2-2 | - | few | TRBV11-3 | TGTGCCAGCAGCTTAATCGGGAGAGGCACCGGGGAGCTGTTTTTT | CASSLIGRGTGELFF
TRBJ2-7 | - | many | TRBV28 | TGTGCCACCATGGGCGGAGGGGCTTCCTACGAGCAGTACTTC | CATMGGGASYEQYF
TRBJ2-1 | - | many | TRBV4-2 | TGTGCCAGCAGCTTGCCCGCGGAATTGGGGGCATGGGAGCAGTTCTTC | CASSLPAELGAWEQFF
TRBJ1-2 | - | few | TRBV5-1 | TGCGCCAGCAGGTTTGGGACCCATACTAACTATGGCTACACCTTC | CASRFGTHTNYGYTF
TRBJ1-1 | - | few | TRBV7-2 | TGTGCCAGCAGCTTAGCGCGCCTTACTGAAGCTTTCTTT | CASSLARLTEAFF
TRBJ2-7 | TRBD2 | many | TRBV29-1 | TGCAGCGTGGGGTTGACTAGCGACGAGCAGTACTTC | CSVGLTSDEQYF
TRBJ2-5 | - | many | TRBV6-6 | TGTGCCAGCAGCCCCGAGGATTCCGAACCACAAGAGACCCAGTACTTC | CASSPEDSEPQETQYF
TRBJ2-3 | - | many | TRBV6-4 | TGTGCCAGCAGTGACCAGACTAAAGATACGCAGTATTTT | CASSDQTKDTQYF
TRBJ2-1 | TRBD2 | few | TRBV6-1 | TGTGCCAGCAGTCTGGGACTAGCGGGAGTCCAGTTCTTC | CASSLGLAGVQFF
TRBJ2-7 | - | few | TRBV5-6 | TGTGCCAGCAGTAGGGATCTCGGTCCCTACGAGCAGTACTTC | CASSRDLGPYEQYF
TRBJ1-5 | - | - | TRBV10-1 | TGCGCCAGCAGTGAGGACAGCCCCGGGCCCCAGCATTTT | CASSEDSPGPQHF
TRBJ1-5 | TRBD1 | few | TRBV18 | TGTGCCAGCTCAACAGGGGACAATCAGCCCCAGCATTTT | CASSTGDNQPQHF
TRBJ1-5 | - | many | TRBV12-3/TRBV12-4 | TGTGCCAGCAGAAGGGATAGCAATCAGCCCCAGCATTTT | CASRRDSNQPQHF
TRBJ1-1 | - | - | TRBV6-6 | TGTGCCAGCAATCGGGGTTCTGAAGCTTTCTTT | CASNRGSEAFF
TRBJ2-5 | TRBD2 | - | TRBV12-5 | TGTGCTAGTGGCCCGGGGGGACTCCTCCAAGAGACCCAGTACTTC | CASGPGGLLQETQYF
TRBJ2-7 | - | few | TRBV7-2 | TGTGCCAGCAGCTTAGAAGGGGGGTCCTACGAGCAGTACTTC | CASSLEGGSYEQYF
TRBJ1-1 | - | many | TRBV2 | TGTGCCAGCACATTTTTGGGGAATGAAGCTTTCTTT | CASTFLGNEAFF
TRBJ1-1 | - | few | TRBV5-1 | TGCGCCAGCAGCTTACAGGGAAGGGAAACTGAAGCTTTCTTT | CASSLQGRETEAFF
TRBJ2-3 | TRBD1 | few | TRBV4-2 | TGTGCCAGCAGCCAAGGGGGACAGGGGATCACAGATACGCAGTATTTT | CASSQGGQGITDTQYF
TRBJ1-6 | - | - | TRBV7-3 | TGTGCCAGCAGAAGGACAAATTCACCCCTCCACTTT | CASRRTNSPLHF
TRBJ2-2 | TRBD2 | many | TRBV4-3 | TGCGCCAGCAGCCAAGGGGTGCATCGACTAGCGGGAGGAGGGACCGGGGAGCTGTTTTTT | CASSQGVHRLAGGGTGELFF